The T cell receptor beta chain under discussion was sequenced for a study of long-term antiretroviral therapy in people with HIV. Points from the study as a whole: An increase in diversity followed ART, yet levels stayed below transplant donor controls. Viral resistance, ART adherence and therapy changes all lacked available data. Clones with expansion before ART led the repertoire at all time points.

Per germline, CDR1 MDHEN and CDR2 SYDVKM. The V segment lost 5 bases and the J segment 4 bases; nucleotides outside the gene matches: 7. The CDR3 sequence is 14 residues long. Survey level was the resolution at which the v3.0 immunoSEQ assay ran. Assay: immunoSEQ multiplex PCR; the TCRdb copy retains only in-frame clones and omits some. The sample includes fewer than 45,000 clones, approximately 80% seen only once; the top ten take around 13%. Concerning this clone itself: Its cognate antigen is unknown.

This sequence joins TRBV28 and TRBJ1-2, with 7 bases lining up with TRBD1. The source is a man aged 18 to 30 with HIV. The sequences come from unsorted PBMCs, collected 0.3 years after starting antiretroviral therapy. The CDR3 DNA reads as TGTGCCAGCAGTCCCCCGCACAGGGGCTATGGCTACACCTTC. It yields the protein CASSPPHRGYGYTF.